The source of this T cell receptor (beta chain) is a study of preoperative IRX-2 immunotherapy in early breast cancer. Treatment in this sample: preoperative locoregional IRX-2 cytokine immunotherapy. This phase Ib study tested locoregional IRX-2 cytokine immunotherapy given before surgery. Here immunoSEQ multiplex PCR was the method, and the copy in TCRdb shows in-frame clones only, minus some. The data show 25,000 to 30,000 clones, over 75% seen once. The V and J ends lost 3 bases and 6 bases respectively, with 13 bases between them. This CDR3 is 14 amino acids long. Germline CDR1 reads SGHRS; CDR2 reads YFSETQ.

The TCR was taken from a human donor with breast cancer. This specimen was acquired from a patient treated with IRX-2 immunotherapy. The chain joins TRBV5-1 to TRBJ2-1; no definite D call. CDR3 sequence (DNA): TGCGCCAGCAGCTCCTTGTCCACGGGCAATGAGCAGTTCTTC. This gives the protein CASSSLSTGNEQFF.